These 3 T cell receptor beta chains came from one sample sequenced in a study of graft-versus-host responses after intestinal transplantation. These receptors' antigens are unknown. Profiled with immunoSEQ multiplex PCR; TCRdb holds only in-frame clones, not every one. The top ten clones hold approximately 0.39% of a sample with fewer than 85,000 clones, over 70% of them seen once. Source: unstimulated CD4+ T cells sorted from spleen or lymph node cells, taken before transplant. The source is a human donor who was the organ donor for an intestinal transplant.

This chain uses TRBV30 with TRBJ1-3; perhaps TRBD1 as D (6 bases). Between the trimmed V and J ends, which lost 8 bases and 2 bases, there was a span of 19 bases. The germline V gene has CDR1 GTSNPN and CDR2 SVGIG (reference sequence). The CDR3 covers 15 residues. The CDR3 is CARLRRSGAGNTIYF. In DNA, the CDR3 is TGTGCCCGCCTTCGCCGATCAGGGGCTGGAAACACCATATATTTT.

The gene calls are TRBV18 and TRBJ1-1, with D perhaps TRBD1 (6 bases). CDR3 length: 12 residues. CDR1 and CDR2 (germline): KGHSH, LQKENI. V was pared by 4 bases and J by 8 bases, with 11 bases between. CDR3 sequence (DNA): TGTGCCAGCTCACTACTCGACAGGGAAGCTTTCTTT. It is translated as CASSLLDREAFF.

The chain couples TRBV5-4 to TRBJ1-6, with TRBD1 matching over 9 bases. V lost 4 bases to trimming and J lost 7 bases; unmatched junction nucleotides: 6. The CDR3 is 15 residues long. CDR1 is SGHNT and CDR2 is YYREEE in the germline V gene (reference sequence). Here the CDR3 DNA reads TGTGCCAGCAGCGGGCGGGACAGGGTGAATTCACCCCTCCACTTT. It is translated as CASSGRDRVNSPLHF.